This is a list of T cell receptor beta chains from one sample in a study of blood T cell repertoires in COVID-19. Here immunoSEQ multiplex PCR was the method, and the copy in TCRdb shows in-frame clones only, minus some. The data show a few hundred thousand clones, under 90% seen once. The sequenced sample consisted of peripheral blood. These receptors came from a man over 45 with acute or convalescent COVID-19. CDR3s include the opening cysteine and the closing phenylalanine or tryptophan. D genes are given only for firm matches. The size field is filled for only some rows; it gives once, few, many or a size class.

V	size	J	D	CDR3	DNA
TRBV18	.	TRBJ1-2	.	CASSPDTGSGGYTF	TGTGCCAGCTCACCAGACACAGGTTCCGGAGGCTACACCTTC
TRBV2	.	TRBJ1-6	.	CASRGQGYSPLHF	TGTGCCAGCAGGGGTCAGGGATATTCACCCCTCCACTTT
TRBV11-2	.	TRBJ1-2	TRBD1	CASSLDIRGDRVGTF	TGTGCCAGCAGCTTAGATATCCGAGGGGACAGGGTTGGAACCTTC
TRBV6-5	.	TRBJ2-7	.	CASAIGGNSYEQYF	TGTGCCAGCGCCATTGGGGGCAACTCCTACGAGCAGTACTTC
TRBV27	once	TRBJ1-3	.	CASRGSDSLSGNTIYF	TGTGCCAGCAGGGGGTCAGACAGTCTTTCTGGAAACACCATATATTTT
TRBV28	.	TRBJ2-3	TRBD2	CASSLVLAGVSTDTQYF	TGTGCCAGCAGTTTAGTACTAGCGGGGGTGTCTACAGATACGCAGTATTTT
TRBV3-1/TRBV3-2	.	TRBJ1-4	.	CASSQVEVEKLFF	TGTGCCAGCAGCCAAGTTGAGGTTGAAAAACTGTTTTTT
TRBV5-5	.	TRBJ2-2	.	CASSLVVGWTGELFF	TGTGCCAGCAGCTTGGTAGTCGGGTGGACCGGGGAGCTGTTTTTT
TRBV6-2/TRBV6-3	.	TRBJ2-7	TRBD1	CASSPGTGRSEQYF	TGTGCCAGCAGTCCCGGGACAGGGCGGAGCGAGCAGTACTTC
TRBV6-1	.	TRBJ2-7	.	CASSEVRAYEQYF	TGTGCCAGCAGTGAGGTTCGGGCCTACGAGCAGTACTTC
TRBV5-1	.	TRBJ2-7	TRBD2	CASSSGGDSYAGQYF	TGCGCCAGCAGCTCGGGGGGAGACTCCTACGCAGGGCAGTACTTC
TRBV7-2	.	TRBJ1-2	.	CASSPGGHGDYGYTF	TGTGCCAGCAGCCCTGGGGGACACGGAGACTATGGCTACACCTTC
TRBV6-5	few	TRBJ1-1	.	CASSPTGNTEAFF	TGTGCCAGCAGTCCTACCGGGAACACTGAAGCTTTCTTT
TRBV10-3	.	TRBJ2-3	TRBD2	CATGRESSSTDTQYF	TGTGCCACCGGGAGGGAATCCTCTAGCACAGATACGCAGTATTTT
TRBV30	.	TRBJ1-5	.	CAWSALGQPQHF	TGTGCCTGGAGTGCCCTAGGACAGCCCCAGCATTTT
TRBV19	.	TRBJ1-2	.	CASSLDTLNYGYTF	TGTGCCAGTAGTTTGGACACCCTTAACTATGGCTACACCTTC
TRBV30	.	TRBJ2-2	TRBD1	CASQGTVTGELFF	TGTGCCTCCCAGGGGACAGTCACCGGGGAGCTGTTTTTT
TRBV5-4	.	TRBJ2-7	.	CASSLQGSYEQYF	TGTGCCAGCAGCTTGCAGGGCTCCTACGAGCAGTACTTC
TRBV29-1	.	TRBJ1-3	.	CSVVTGPSSGNTIYF	TGCAGCGTTGTCACAGGGCCCAGCTCTGGAAACACCATATATTTT
TRBV5-1	once	TRBJ1-1	.	CASSLAWSFEAFF	TGCGCCAGCAGCTTGGCCTGGAGCTTTGAAGCTTTCTTT
TRBV7-2	.	TRBJ2-7	TRBD2	CASSLLAGPYEQYF	TGTGCCAGCAGCCTACTAGCGGGACCCTACGAGCAGTACTTC
TRBV18	.	TRBJ2-2	.	CASSPELVVTGELFF	TGTGCCAGCTCACCAGAACTAGTTGTCACCGGGGAGCTGTTTTTT
TRBV2	.	TRBJ1-5	.	CASSERRDYQPQHF	TGTGCCAGCAGTGAGCGACGGGATTATCAGCCCCAGCATTTT
TRBV7-4	once	TRBJ1-5	TRBD1	CASTIRTGPYQPQHF	TGTGCCAGCACCATCCGGACAGGGCCTTATCAGCCCCAGCATTTT
TRBV5-1	.	TRBJ1-2	.	CASRQTTQVFYGYTF	TGCGCCAGCAGGCAAACGACACAGGTCTTCTATGGCTACACCTTC
TRBV7-9	.	TRBJ2-2	.	CASSSAGAGELFF	TGTGCCAGCAGCTCTGCAGGGGCCGGGGAGCTGTTTTTT
TRBV30	.	TRBJ2-2	.	CAWSSQGIGELFF	TGTGCCTGGAGTAGTCAGGGAATCGGGGAGCTGTTTTTT
TRBV2	.	TRBJ1-2	TRBD1	CASRGTVNNYGYTF	TGTGCCAGCAGGGGGACAGTTAATAACTATGGCTACACCTTC
TRBV5-6	.	TRBJ1-2	.	CASSTSGNYGYTF	TGTGCCAGCAGCACCAGCGGAAACTATGGCTACACCTTC
TRBV7-9	.	TRBJ1-1	.	CASSLVSAEAFF	TGTGCCAGCAGCTTAGTGTCAGCTGAAGCTTTCTTT
TRBV6-5	.	TRBJ1-1	TRBD1	CASSYTIQGEAFF	TGTGCCAGCAGTTACACAATACAGGGGGAAGCTTTCTTT
TRBV11-2	.	TRBJ2-1	.	CASSPRVASEQFF	TGTGCCAGCAGCCCCCGGGTAGCTTCTGAGCAGTTCTTC
TRBV7-2	.	TRBJ1-1	.	CASLRQTNTEAFF	TGTGCCAGCCTCAGGCAGACGAACACTGAAGCTTTCTTT
TRBV6-6	few	TRBJ1-4	.	CASSYSGTMEGEKLFF	TGTGCCAGCAGTTACTCCGGGACAATGGAAGGTGAAAAACTGTTTTTT
TRBV5-5	.	TRBJ2-3	.	CASSFSQGDTQYF	TGTGCCAGCAGCTTTAGTCAGGGAGATACGCAGTATTTT
TRBV29-1	.	TRBJ1-1	.	CSVDGGTLPSAEAFF	TGCAGCGTTGACGGGGGGACTCTCCCTTCCGCTGAAGCTTTCTTT
TRBV11-3	.	TRBJ2-1	TRBD2	CASSLGGTRGNEQFF	TGTGCCAGCAGCTTAGGCGGGACTAGAGGCAATGAGCAGTTCTTC
TRBV27	few	TRBJ1-5	TRBD1	CASREQGPNQPQHF	TGTGCCAGCAGGGAACAGGGGCCTAATCAGCCCCAGCATTTT
TRBV4-1	.	TRBJ1-6	.	CASSQPGNYNSPLHF	TGCGCCAGCAGCCAACCGGGAAACTATAATTCACCCCTCCACTTT
TRBV15	.	TRBJ1-5	.	CATSATGNSNQPQHF	TGTGCCACCAGCGCCACAGGGAATAGCAATCAGCCCCAGCATTTT
TRBV7-9	.	TRBJ2-1	TRBD2	CASSLTSVYNEQFF	TGTGCCAGCAGCTTAACTAGCGTTTACAATGAGCAGTTCTTC
TRBV29-1	.	TRBJ1-2	.	CSVVARNGGYTF	TGCAGCGTTGTCGCCAGGAATGGTGGCTACACCTTC
TRBV19	.	TRBJ2-1	.	CASSRSVGGPSSYNEQFF	TGTGCCAGTAGTAGATCGGTGGGGGGACCAAGCTCCTACAATGAGCAGTTCTTC
TRBV5-6	.	TRBJ2-1	TRBD1	CASSFGQGTTSYNEQFF	TGTGCCAGCAGCTTTGGACAGGGAACGACCTCCTACAATGAGCAGTTCTTC
TRBV7-9	.	TRBJ1-2	.	CASRPLDRGSYGYTF	TGTGCCAGCAGACCTCTGGACCGGGGTAGCTATGGCTACACCTTC
TRBV5-5	few	TRBJ1-1	TRBD1	CASIDRAILVNTEAFF	TGTGCCAGCATCGACAGGGCTATTCTCGTGAACACTGAAGCTTTCTTT
TRBV18	.	TRBJ1-4	TRBD1	CASSQTGVDEKLFF	TGTGCCAGCTCCCAGACAGGGGTAGATGAAAAACTGTTTTTT
TRBV7-9	once	TRBJ1-1	.	CASSPGRATEAFF	TGTGCCAGCAGCCCCGGCAGGGCCACTGAAGCTTTCTTT
TRBV15	.	TRBJ2-1	.	CATSRDARGAYNEQFF	TGTGCCACCAGCAGAGATGCCAGGGGAGCCTACAATGAGCAGTTCTTC
TRBV6-1	few	TRBJ1-3	TRBD1	CASSEVGTGSTGNTIYF	TGTGCCAGCAGTGAAGTGGGGACAGGGTCGACTGGAAACACCATATATTTT
TRBV6-6	once	TRBJ1-2	TRBD1	CASSSIRDRVSDGYTF	TGTGCCAGCAGCAGTATCCGGGACAGGGTATCCGATGGCTACACCTTC
TRBV7-9	.	TRBJ1-2	TRBD1	CASSSAIGDRGPYNYGYTF	TGTGCCAGCAGTTCCGCGATCGGGGACAGGGGACCCTATAACTATGGCTACACCTTC
TRBV19	.	TRBJ1-1	TRBD1	CASSMLQGAIGTEAFF	TGTGCCAGTAGTATGCTACAGGGGGCAATTGGCACTGAAGCTTTCTTT
TRBV23-1	.	TRBJ1-6	.	CASSHFGSYNSPLHF	TGCGCCAGCAGTCATTTCGGCTCCTATAATTCACCCCTCCACTTT
TRBV6-5	.	TRBJ1-4	.	CASSRGGSGEKLFF	TGTGCCAGCAGCCGCGGGGGGAGTGGGGAAAAACTGTTTTTT